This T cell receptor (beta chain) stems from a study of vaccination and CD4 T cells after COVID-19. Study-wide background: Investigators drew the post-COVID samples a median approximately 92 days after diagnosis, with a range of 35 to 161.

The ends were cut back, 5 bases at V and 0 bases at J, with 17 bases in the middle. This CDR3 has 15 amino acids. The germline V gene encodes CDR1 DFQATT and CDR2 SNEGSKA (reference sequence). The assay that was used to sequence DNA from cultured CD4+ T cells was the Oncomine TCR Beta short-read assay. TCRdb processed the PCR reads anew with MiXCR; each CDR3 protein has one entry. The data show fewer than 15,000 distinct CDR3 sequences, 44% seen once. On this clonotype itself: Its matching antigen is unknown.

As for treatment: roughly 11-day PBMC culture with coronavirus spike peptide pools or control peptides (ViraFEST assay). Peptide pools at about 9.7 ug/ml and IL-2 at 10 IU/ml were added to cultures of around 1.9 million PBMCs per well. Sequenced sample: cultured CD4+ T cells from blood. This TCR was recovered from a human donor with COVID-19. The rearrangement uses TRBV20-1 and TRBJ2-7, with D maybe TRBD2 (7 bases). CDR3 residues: CSARNREGTSYEQYF. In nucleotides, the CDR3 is TGCAGTGCTCGAAACAGGGAGGGGACCTCCTACGAGCAGTACTTC.